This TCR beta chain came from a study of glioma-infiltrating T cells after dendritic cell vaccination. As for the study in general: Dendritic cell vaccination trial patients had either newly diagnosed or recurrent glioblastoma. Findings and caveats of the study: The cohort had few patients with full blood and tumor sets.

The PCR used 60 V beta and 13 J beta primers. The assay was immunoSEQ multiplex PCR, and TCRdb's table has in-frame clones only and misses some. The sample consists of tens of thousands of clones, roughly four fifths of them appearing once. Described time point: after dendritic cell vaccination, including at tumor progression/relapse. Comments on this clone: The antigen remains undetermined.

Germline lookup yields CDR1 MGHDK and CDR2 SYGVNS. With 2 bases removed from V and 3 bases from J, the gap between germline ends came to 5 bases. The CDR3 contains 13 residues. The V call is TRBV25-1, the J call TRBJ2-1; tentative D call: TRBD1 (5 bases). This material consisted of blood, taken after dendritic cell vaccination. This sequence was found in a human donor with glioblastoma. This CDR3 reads CASSEDSYNEQFF. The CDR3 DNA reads TGTGCCAGCAGTGAAGACAGCTACAATGAGCAGTTCTTC.